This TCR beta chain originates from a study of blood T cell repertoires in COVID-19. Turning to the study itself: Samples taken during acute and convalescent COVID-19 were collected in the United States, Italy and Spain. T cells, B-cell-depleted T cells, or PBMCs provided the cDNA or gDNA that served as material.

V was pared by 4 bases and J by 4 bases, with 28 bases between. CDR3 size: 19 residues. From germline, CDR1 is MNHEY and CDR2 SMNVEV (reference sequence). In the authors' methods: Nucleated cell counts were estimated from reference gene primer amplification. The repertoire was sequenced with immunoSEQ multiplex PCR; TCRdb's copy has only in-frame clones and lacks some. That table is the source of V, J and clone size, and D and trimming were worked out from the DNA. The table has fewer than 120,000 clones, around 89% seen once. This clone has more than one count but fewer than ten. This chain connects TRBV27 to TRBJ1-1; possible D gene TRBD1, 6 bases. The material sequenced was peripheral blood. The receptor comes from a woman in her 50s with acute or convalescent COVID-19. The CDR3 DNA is TGTGCCAGCAGTTCCCCACCCCCCCGGGGGGCCCCCACGGCCACTGAAGCTTTCTTT. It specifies CASSSPPPRGAPTATEAFF.